This TCR beta chain was observed in a study of blood T cell repertoires in COVID-19. Per the original data handling: For nucleated cells, counts were estimated from reference gene primer amplification. The data were produced by immunoSEQ multiplex PCR, yet TCRdb's version contains in-frame clones alone and is incomplete. V and J calls and clone size are those listed in that table; D and trimming were worked out from the DNA. The sample carries over 25,000 clones, over 80% recorded once. Germline loops: CDR1 SNHLY, CDR2 FYNNEI. This CDR3 comprises 16 residues. V was trimmed by 4 bases and J by 7 bases, leaving 20 bases between them.

This TCR was sampled from a human donor with active COVID-19. The donor label of this sample is uncertain. The chain has TRBV2 and TRBJ2-4; a possible D gene is TRBD1 (5 bases). The sequenced material came from peripheral blood. CDR3 amino acids: CASSGGDESFGNIQYF. As DNA, the CDR3 is TGTGCCAGCAGTGGGGGCGATGAGTCTTTTGGGAACATTCAGTACTTC.